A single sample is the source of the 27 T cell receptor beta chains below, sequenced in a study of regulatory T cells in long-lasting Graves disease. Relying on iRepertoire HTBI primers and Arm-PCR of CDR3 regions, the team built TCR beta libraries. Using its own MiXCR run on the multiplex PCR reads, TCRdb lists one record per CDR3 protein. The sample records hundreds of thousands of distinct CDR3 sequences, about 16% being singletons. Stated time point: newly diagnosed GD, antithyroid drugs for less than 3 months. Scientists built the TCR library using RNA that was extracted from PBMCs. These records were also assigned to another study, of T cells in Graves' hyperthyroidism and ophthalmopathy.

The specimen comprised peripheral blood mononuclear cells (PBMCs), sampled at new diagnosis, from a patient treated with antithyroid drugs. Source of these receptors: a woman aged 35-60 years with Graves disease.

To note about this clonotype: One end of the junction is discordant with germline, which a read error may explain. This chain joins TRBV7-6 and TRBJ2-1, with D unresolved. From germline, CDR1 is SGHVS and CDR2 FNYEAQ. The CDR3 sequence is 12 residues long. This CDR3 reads CASSQTGNERFF. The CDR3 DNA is TGTGCCAGCAGCCAGACGGGCAATGAGCGGTTCTTC.

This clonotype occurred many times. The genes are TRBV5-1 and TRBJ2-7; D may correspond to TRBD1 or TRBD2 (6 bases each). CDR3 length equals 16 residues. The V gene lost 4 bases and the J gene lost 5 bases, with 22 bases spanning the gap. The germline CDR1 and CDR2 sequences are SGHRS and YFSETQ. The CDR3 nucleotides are TGCGCCAGCAGCGTTGAGGGGGGCACAGGTCGCGACGAGCAGTACTTC. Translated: CASSVEGGTGRDEQYF.

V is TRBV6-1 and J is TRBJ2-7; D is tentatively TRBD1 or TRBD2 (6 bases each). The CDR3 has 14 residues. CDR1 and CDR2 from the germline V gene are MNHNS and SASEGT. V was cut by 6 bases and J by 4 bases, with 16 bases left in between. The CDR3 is CASSPGGGGYEQYF. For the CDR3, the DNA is TGTGCCAGCAGCCCCGGTGGAGGGGGGTACGAGCAGTACTTC.

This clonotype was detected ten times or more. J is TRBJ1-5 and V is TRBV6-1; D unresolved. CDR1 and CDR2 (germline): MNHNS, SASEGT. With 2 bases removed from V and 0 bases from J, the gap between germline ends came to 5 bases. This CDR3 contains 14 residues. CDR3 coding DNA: TGTGCCAGCAGTGAACAGTATAGCAATCAGCCCCAGCATTTT. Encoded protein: CASSEQYSNQPQHF.

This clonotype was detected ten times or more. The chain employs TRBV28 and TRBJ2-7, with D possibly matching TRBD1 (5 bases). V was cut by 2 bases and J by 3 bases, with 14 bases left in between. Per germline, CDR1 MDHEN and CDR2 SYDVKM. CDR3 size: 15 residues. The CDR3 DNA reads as TGTGCCAGCAGTTTAACTGGACAACGCTTCTACGAGCAGTACTTC. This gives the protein CASSLTGQRFYEQYF.

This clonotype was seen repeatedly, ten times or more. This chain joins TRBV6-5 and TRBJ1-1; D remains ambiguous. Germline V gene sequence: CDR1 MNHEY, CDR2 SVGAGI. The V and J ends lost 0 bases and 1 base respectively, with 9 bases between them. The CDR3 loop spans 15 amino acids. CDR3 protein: CASSYSWGSNTEAFF. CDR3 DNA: TGTGCCAGCAGTTACTCTTGGGGATCGAACACTGAAGCTTTCTTT.

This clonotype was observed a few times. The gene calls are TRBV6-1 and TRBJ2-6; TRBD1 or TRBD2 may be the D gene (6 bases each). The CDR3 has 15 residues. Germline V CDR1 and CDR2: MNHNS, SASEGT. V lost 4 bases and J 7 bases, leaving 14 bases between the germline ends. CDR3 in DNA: TGTGCCAGCAGTGTGGGGGGCCTTGGAGCCAACGTCCTGACTTTC. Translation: CASSVGGLGANVLTF.

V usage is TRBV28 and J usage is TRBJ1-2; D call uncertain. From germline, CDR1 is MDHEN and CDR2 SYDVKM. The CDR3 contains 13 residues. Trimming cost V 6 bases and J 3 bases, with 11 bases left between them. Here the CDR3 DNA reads TGTGCCAGCAGCGTAGGGTCAGACTATGGCTACACCTTC. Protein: CASSVGSDYGYTF.

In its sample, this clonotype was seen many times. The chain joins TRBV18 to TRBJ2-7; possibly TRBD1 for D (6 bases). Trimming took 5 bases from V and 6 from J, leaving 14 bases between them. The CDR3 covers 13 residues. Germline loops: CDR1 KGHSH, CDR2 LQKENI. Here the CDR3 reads CASSGGRDGEQYF. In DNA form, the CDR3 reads TGTGCCAGCTCAGGGGGCAGGGATGGCGAGCAGTACTTC.

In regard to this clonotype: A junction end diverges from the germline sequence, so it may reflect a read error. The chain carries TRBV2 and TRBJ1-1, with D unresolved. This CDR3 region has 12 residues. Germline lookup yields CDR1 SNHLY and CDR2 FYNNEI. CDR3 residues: CAGRRENTEAFF. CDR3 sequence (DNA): TGTGCCGGCAGGAGGGAGAACACTGAAGCTTTCTTT.

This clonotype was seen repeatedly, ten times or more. The CDR3 reads CASSTHTGWNTEAFF. The CDR3 bases are TGTGCCAGCAGCACCCACACAGGGTGGAACACTGAAGCTTTCTTT. The V and J genes are TRBV7-9 and TRBJ1-1; possible D gene TRBD1, 6 bases. The CDR3 spans 15 residues. CDR1 and CDR2 from the germline V gene are SEHNR and FQNEAQ (reference sequence). V lost 5 bases to trimming and J lost 1 base, with 14 bases between them.

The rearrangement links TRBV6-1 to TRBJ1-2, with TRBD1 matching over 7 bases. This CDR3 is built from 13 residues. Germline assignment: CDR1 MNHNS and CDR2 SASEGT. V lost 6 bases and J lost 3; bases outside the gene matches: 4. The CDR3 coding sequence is TGTGCCAGCAGCGGGACAGACTACTATGGCTACACCTTC. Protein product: CASSGTDYYGYTF.

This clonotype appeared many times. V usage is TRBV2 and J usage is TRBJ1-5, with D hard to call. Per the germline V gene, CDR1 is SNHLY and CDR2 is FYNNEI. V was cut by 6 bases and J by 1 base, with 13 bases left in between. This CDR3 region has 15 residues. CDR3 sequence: CASRSMLLSNQPQHF. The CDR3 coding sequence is TGTGCCAGCAGATCAATGTTATTAAGCAATCAGCCCCAGCATTTT. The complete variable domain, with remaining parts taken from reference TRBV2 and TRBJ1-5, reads EPEVTQTPSHQVTQMGQEVILRCVPISNHLYFYWYRQILGQKVEFLVSFYNNEISEKSEIFDDQFSVERPDGSNFTLKIRSTKLEDSAMYFCASRSMLLSNQPQHFGDGTRLSIL.

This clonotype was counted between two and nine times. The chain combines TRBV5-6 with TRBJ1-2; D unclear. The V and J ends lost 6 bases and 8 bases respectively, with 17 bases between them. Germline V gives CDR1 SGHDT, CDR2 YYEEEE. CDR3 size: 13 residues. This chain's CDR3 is CASTTSGSGGYTF. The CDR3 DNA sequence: TGTGCCAGCACCACTTCCGGGTCTGGAGGCTACACCTTC. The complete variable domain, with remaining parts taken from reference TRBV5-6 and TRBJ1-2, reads DAGVTQSPTHLIKTRGQQVTLRCSPKSGHDTVSWYQQALGQGPQFIFQYYEEEERQRGNFPDRFSGHQFPNYSSELNVNALLLGDSALYLCASTTSGSGGYTFGSGTRLTVV.

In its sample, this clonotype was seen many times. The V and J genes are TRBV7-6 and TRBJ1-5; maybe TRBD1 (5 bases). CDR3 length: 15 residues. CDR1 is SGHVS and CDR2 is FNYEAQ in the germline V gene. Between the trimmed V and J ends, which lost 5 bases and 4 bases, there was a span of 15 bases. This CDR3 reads CASSPSAGPNQPQHF. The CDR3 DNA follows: TGTGCCAGCAGCCCCTCGGCGGGACCAAATCAGCCCCAGCATTTT.

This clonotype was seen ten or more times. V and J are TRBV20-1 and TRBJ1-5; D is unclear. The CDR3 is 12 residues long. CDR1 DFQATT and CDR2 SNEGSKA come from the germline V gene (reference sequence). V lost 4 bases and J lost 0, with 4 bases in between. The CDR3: CSATNSNQPQHF. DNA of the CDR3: TGCAGTGCTACTAATAGCAATCAGCCCCAGCATTTT.

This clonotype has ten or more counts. The CDR3 DNA sequence: TGTGCCAGCAGCCGCGCTAGACAGGGTGTGGATCAGCCCCAGCATTTT. It specifies CASSRARQGVDQPQHF. The rearrangement joins TRBV6-1 to TRBJ1-5; 7 bases fit TRBD1. CDR3 length: 16 residues. V lost 6 bases and J lost 5; bases outside the gene matches: 13. CDR1 is MNHNS, CDR2 SASEGT, per germline.

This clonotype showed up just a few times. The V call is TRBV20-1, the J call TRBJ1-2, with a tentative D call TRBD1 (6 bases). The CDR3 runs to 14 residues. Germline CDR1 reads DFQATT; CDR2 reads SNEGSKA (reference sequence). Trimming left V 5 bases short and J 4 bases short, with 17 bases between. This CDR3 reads CSAGGQGTLYGYTF. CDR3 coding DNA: TGCAGTGCTGGGGGGCAGGGGACCCTCTATGGCTACACCTTC.

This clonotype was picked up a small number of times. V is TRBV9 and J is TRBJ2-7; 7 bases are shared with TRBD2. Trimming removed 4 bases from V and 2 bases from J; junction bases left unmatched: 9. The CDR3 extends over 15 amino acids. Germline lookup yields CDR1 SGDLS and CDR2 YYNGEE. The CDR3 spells CASSSYGGGTYEQYF. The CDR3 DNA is TGTGCCAGCAGCTCCTATGGGGGGGGAACCTACGAGCAGTACTTC. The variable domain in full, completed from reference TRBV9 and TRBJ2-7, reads DSGVTQTPKHLITATGQRVTLRCSPRSGDLSVYWYQQSLDQGLQFLIQYYNGEERAKGNILERFSAQQFPDLHSELNLSSLELGDSALYFCASSSYGGGTYEQYFGPGTRLTVT.

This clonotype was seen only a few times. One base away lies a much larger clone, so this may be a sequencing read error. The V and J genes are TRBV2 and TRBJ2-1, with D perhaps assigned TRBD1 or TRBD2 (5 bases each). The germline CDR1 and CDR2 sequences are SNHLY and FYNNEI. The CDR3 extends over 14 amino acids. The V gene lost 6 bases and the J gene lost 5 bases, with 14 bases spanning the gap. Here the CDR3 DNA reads TGTGCCAGCAGGCCGGGACGGGGTAACAATGAGCAGTTCTTC. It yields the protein CASRPGRGNNEQFF.

CDR3 nucleotides: TGTGCCAGCAGCTCCAGTGGTAACGCTCCTAACTATGGCTACACCTTC. Protein product: CASSSSGNAPNYGYTF. The chain employs TRBV7-3 and TRBJ1-2; no definite D call. Between the trimmed V and J ends, which lost 4 bases and 0 bases, there was a span of 15 bases. The CDR3 sequence is 16 residues long. The germline V gene encodes CDR1 SGHTA and CDR2 FQGTGA.

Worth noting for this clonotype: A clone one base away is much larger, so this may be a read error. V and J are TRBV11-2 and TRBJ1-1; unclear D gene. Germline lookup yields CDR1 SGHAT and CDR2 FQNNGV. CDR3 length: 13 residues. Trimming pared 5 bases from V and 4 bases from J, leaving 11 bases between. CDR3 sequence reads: CASSRQSFTEAFF. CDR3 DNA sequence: TGTGCCAGCAGCCGGCAGAGTTTCACTGAAGCTTTCTTT. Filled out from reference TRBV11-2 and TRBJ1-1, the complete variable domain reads EAGVAQSPRYKIIEKRQSVAFWCNPISGHATLYWYQQILGQGPKLLIQFQNNGVVDDSQLPKDRFSAERLKGVDSTLKIQPAKLEDSAVYLCASSRQSFTEAFFGQGTRLTVV.

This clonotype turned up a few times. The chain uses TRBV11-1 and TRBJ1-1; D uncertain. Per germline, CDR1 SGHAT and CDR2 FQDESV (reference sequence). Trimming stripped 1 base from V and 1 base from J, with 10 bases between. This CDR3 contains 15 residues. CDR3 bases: TGTGCCAGCAGCTTAGGTCTGGGCTCGAACACTGAAGCTTTCTTT. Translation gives CASSLGLGSNTEAFF. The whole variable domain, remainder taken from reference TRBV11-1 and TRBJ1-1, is EAEVAQSPRYKITEKSQAVAFWCDPISGHATLYWYRQILGQGPELLVQFQDESVVDDSQLPKDRFSAERLKGVDSTLKIQPAELGDSAMYLCASSLGLGSNTEAFFGQGTRLTVV.

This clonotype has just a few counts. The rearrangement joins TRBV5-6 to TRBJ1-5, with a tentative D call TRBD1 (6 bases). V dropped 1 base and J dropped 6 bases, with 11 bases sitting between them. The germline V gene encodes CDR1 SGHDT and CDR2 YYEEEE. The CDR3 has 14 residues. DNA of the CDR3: TGTGCCAGCAGCTTGCGCGGGGGCGGTCAGCCCCAGCATTTT. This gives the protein CASSLRGGGQPQHF.

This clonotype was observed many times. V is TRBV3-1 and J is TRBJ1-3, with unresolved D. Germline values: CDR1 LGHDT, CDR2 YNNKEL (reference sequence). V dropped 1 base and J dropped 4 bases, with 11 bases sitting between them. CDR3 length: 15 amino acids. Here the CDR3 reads CASSQVLGSGNTIYF. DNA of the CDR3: TGTGCCAGCAGCCAAGTATTGGGGTCAGGAAACACCATATATTTT. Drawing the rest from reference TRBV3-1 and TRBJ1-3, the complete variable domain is DTAVSQTPKYLVTQMGNDKSIKCEQNLGHDTMYWYKQDSKKFLKIMFSYNNKELIINETVPNRFSPKSPDKAHLNLHINSLELGDSAVYFCASSQVLGSGNTIYFGEGSWLTVV.

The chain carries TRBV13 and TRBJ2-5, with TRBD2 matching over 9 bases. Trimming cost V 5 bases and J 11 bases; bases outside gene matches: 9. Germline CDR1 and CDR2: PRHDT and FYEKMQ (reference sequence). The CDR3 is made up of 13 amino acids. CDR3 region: CASSGSGGRSQYF. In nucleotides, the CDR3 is TGTGCCAGCAGCGGTAGCGGGGGCAGGTCTCAGTACTTC.

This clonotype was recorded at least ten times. The CDR3 DNA reads as TGTGCCAGCTCACCAAATGAGCACTCGGGACGGGAAAAACTGTTTTTT. Translation: CASSPNEHSGREKLFF. The gene calls are TRBV18 and TRBJ1-4; possibly TRBD1 for D (5 bases). The CDR3 consists of 16 residues. V lost 2 bases and J 8 bases, leaving 18 bases between the germline ends. Germline-derived CDR1 and CDR2 are KGHSH and LQKENI. The whole variable domain, filled in from reference TRBV18 and TRBJ1-4, reads NAGVMQNPRHLVRRRGQEARLRCSPMKGHSHVYWYRQLPEEGLKFMVYLQKENIIDESGMPKERFSAEFPKEGPSILRIQQVVRGDSAAYFCASSPNEHSGREKLFFGSGTQLSVL.